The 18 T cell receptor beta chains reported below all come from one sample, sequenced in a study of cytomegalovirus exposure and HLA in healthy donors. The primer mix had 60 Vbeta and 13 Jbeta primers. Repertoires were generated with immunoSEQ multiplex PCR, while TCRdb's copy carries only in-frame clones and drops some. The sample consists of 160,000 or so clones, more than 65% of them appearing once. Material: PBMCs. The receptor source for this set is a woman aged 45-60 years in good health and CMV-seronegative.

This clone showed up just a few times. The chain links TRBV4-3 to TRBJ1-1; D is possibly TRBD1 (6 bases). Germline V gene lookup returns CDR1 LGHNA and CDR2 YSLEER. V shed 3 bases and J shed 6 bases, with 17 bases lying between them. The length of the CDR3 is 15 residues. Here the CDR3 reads CASSHRQWGGPEAFF. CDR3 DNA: TGCGCCAGCAGCCATCGTCAGTGGGGGGGCCCTGAAGCTTTCTTT.

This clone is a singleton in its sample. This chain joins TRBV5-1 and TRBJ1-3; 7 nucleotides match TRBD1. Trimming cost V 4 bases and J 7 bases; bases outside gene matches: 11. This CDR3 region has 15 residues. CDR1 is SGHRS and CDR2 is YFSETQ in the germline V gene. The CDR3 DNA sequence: TGCGCCAGCAGCACCTCCACCGGGACAGCCAACACCATATATTTT. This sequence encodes CASSTSTGTANTIYF.

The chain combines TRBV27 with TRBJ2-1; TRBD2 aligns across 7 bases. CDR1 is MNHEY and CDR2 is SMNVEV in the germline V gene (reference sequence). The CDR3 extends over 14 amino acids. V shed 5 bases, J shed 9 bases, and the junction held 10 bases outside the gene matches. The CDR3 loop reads CASSDIHGEGEQFF. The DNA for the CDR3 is TGTGCCAGCAGTGACATACATGGGGAGGGTGAGCAGTTCTTC.

DNA for the CDR3: TGTGCCAGCAGTTACTCCCGGGGACTAGCGAGTGGGGAGCAGTTCTTC. Translation gives CASSYSRGLASGEQFF. This sequence joins TRBV6-5 and TRBJ2-1; 10 nucleotides match TRBD2. The V gene end was trimmed by 0 bases and the J gene end by 10 bases; junction bases not matched to a gene: 9. CDR1 and CDR2 from the germline V gene are MNHEY and SVGAGI. The CDR3 is 16 residues long.

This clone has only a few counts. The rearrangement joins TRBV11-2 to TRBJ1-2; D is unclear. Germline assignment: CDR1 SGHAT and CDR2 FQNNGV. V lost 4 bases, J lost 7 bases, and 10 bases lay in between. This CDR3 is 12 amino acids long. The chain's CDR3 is CASSSTVGGYTF. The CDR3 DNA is TGTGCCAGCAGCTCCACAGTCGGTGGCTACACCTTC.

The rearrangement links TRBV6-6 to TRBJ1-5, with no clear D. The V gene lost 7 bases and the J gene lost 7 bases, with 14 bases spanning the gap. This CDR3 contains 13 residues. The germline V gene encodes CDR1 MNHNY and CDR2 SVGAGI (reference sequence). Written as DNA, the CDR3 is TGTGCCAGCACCGGGTTTATTCCCCAGCCCCAGCATTTT. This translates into CASTGFIPQPQHF.

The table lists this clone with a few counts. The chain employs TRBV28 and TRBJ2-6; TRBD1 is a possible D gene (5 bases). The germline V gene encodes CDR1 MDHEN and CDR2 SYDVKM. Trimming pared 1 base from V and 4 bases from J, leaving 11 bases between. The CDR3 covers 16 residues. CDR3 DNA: TGTGCCAGCAGTTTATTTCAGGGCTCCGGGGCCAACGTCCTGACTTTC. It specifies CASSLFQGSGANVLTF.

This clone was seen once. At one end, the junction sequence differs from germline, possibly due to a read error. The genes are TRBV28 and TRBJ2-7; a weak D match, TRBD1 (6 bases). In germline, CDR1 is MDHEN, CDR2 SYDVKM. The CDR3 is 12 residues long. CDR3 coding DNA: TGTGCCAGCACCCGAACAGGGTACGGGCAGTACTTC. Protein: CASTRTGYGQYF.

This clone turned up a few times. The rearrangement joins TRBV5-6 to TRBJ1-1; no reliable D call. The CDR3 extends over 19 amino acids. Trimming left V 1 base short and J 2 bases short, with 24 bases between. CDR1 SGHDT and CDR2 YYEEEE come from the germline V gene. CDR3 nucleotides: TGTGCCAGCAGCTTGAGTCTAGGCGTAACGGGAAAAGGAAACACTGAAGCTTTCTTT. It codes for CASSLSLGVTGKGNTEAFF.

In DNA form, the CDR3 reads TGCGCCAGCAGCCAACGACTAGCGGAAGAGACCCAGTACTTC. It translates to CASSQRLAEETQYF. The gene calls are TRBV4-1 and TRBJ2-5; the match to TRBD2 covers 9 bases. V shed 2 bases, J shed 3 bases, and the junction held 1 base outside the gene matches. Germline CDR1 and CDR2: MGHRA and YSYEKL. CDR3 size: 14 residues.

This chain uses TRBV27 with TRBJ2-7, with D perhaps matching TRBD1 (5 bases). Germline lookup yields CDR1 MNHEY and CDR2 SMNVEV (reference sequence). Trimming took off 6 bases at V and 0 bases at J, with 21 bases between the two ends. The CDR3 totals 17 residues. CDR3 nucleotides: TGTGCCAGCAGCTTCATACGGGCAGGGCAGAGCTCCTACGAGCAGTACTTC. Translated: CASSFIRAGQSSYEQYF.

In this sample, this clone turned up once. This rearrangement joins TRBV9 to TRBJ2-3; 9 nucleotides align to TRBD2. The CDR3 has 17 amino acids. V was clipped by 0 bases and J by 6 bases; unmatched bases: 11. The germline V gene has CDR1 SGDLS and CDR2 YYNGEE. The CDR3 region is CASSVVFGRGGLDTQYF. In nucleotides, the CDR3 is TGTGCCAGCAGCGTAGTGTTTGGGCGGGGGGGTTTGGATACGCAGTATTTT.

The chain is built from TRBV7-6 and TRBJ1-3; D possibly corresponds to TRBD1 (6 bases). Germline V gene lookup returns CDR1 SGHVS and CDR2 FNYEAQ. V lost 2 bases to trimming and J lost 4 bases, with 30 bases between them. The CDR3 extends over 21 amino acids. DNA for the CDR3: TGTGCCAGCAGCTTATACCATTCCCCCCGAAAACAGGGTCGTCTGGGAAACACCATATATTTT. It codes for CASSLYHSPRKQGRLGNTIYF.

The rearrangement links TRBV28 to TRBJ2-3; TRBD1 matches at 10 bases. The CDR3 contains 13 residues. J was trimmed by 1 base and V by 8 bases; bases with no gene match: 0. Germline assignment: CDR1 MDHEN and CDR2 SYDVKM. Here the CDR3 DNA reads TGTGCCAGCGGGACAGGGGGCACAGATACGCAGTATTTT. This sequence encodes CASGTGGTDTQYF.

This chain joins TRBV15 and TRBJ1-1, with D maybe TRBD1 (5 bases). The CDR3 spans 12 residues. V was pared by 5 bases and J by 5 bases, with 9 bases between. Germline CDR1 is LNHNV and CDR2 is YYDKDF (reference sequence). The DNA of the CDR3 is TGTGCCACCAGCGGGGGGGTTACTGAAGCTTTCTTT. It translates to CATSGGVTEAFF.

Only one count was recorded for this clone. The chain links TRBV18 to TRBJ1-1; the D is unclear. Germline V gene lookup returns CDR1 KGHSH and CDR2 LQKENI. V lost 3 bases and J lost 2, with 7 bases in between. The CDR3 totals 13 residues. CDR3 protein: CASSPGENTEAFF. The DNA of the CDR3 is TGTGCCAGCTCACCGGGCGAAAACACTGAAGCTTTCTTT. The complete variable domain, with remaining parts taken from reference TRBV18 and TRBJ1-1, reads NAGVMQNPRHLVRRRGQEARLRCSPMKGHSHVYWYRQLPEEGLKFMVYLQKENIIDESGMPKERFSAEFPKEGPSILRIQQVVRGDSAAYFCASSPGENTEAFFGQGTRLTVV.

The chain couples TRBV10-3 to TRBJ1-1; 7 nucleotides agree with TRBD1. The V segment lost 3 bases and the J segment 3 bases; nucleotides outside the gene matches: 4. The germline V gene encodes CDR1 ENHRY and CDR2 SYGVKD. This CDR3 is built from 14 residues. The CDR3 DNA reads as TGTGCCATCAGTGACCCGGGACAGCACACTGAAGCTTTCTTT. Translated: CAISDPGQHTEAFF.

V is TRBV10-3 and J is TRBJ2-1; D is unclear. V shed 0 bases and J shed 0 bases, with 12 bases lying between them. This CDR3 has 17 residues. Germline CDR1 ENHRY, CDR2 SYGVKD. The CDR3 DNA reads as TGTGCCATCAGTGAGTCGGGCCCCCCGAGCTCCTACAATGAGCAGTTCTTC. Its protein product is CAISESGPPSSYNEQFF.